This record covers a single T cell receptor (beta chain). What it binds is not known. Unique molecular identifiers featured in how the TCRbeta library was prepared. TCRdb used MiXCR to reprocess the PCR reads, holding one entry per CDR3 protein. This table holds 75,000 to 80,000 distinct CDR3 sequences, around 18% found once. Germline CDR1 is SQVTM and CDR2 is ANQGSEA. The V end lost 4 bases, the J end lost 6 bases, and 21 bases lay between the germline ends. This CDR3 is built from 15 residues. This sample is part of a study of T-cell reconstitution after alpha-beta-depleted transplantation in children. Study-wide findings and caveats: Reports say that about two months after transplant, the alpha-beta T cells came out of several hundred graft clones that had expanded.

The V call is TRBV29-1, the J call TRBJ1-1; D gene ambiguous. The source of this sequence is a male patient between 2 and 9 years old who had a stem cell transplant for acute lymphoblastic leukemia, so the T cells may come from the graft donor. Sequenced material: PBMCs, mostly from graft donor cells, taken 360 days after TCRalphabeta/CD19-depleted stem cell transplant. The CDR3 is CSVGTVARTSAEAFF. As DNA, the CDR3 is TGCAGCGTTGGGACGGTCGCACGTACCTCGGCTGAAGCTTTCTTT.